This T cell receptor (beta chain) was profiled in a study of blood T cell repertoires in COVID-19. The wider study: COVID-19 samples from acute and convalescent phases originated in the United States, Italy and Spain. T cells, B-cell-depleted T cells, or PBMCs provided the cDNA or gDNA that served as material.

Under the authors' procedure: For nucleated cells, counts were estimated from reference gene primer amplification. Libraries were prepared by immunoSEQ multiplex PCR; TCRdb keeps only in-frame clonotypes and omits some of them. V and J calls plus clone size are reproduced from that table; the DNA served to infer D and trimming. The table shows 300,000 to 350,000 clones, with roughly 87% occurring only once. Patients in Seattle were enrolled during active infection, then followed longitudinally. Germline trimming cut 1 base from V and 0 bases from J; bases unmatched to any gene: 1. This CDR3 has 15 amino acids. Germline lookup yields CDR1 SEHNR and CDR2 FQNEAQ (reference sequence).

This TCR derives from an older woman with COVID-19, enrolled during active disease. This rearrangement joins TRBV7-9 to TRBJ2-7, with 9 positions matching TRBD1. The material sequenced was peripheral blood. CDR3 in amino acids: CASSLGQGVSYEQYF. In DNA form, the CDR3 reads TGTGCCAGCAGCTTAGGACAGGGGGTCTCCTACGAGCAGTACTTC.